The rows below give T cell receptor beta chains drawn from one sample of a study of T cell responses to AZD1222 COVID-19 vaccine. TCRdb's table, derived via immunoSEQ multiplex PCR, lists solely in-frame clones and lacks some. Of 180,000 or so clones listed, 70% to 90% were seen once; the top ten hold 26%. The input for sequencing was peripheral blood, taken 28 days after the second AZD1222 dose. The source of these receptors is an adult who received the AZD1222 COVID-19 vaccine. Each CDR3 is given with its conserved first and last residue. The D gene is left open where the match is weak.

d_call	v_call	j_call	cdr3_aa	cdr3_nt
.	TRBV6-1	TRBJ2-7	CASSESRRPVDEQYF	TGTGCCAGCAGTGAATCCCGACGGCCTGTGGACGAGCAGTACTTC
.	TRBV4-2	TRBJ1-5	CASSQDGDNQPQHF	TGTGCCAGCAGCCAAGATGGAGACAATCAGCCCCAGCATTTT
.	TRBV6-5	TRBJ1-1	CASRVGQMNTEAFF	TGTGCCAGCAGGGTGGGTCAGATGAACACTGAAGCTTTCTTT
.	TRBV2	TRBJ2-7	CASSVRRSGAYEQYF	TGTGCCAGCAGTGTACGAAGGAGCGGCGCCTACGAGCAGTACTTC
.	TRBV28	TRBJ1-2	CASSSMINYGYTF	TGTGCCAGCAGTTCTATGATTAACTATGGCTACACCTTC
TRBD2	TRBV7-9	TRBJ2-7	CASSLEVAGGDEQYF	TGTGCCAGCAGCCTTGAGGTAGCGGGAGGTGACGAGCAGTACTTC
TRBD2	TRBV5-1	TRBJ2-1	CASSPGTTYYNEQFF	TGCGCCAGCAGCCCCGGGACTACCTACTACAATGAGCAGTTCTTC
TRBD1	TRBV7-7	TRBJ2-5	CASSLGPSGQGETQYF	TGTGCTAGCAGCTTAGGCCCCTCCGGACAGGGGGAGACCCAGTACTTC
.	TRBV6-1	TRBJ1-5	CASSSASPDQPQHF	TGTGCCAGCAGCTCGGCCTCCCCGGATCAGCCCCAGCATTTT
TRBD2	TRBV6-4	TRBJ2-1	CASSEGLAGYNEQFF	TGTGCCAGCAGTGAGGGACTAGCGGGGTACAATGAGCAGTTCTTC
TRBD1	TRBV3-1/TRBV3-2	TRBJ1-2	CASSLLDRGGYTF	TGTGCCAGCAGCCTACTCGACAGGGGTGGCTACACCTTC
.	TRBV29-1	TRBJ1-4	CSVAYPLSEKLFF	TGCAGCGTGGCCTACCCATTGAGCGAAAAACTGTTTTTT
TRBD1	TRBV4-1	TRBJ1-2	CASSQVKFTGVNGYTF	TGCGCCAGCAGCCAAGTCAAATTTACAGGGGTGAATGGCTACACCTTC
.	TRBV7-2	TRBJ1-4	CASSFGRAGQGEKLFF	TGTGCCAGCAGCTTCGGCAGGGCCGGGCAAGGAGAAAAACTGTTTTTT
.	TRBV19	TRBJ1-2	CASSMGFLYGYTF	TGTGCCAGTAGTATGGGGTTCTTGTATGGCTACACCTTC